Listed below are T cell receptor beta chains from one sample, sequenced in a study of cytomegalovirus exposure and HLA in healthy donors. Data came from immunoSEQ multiplex PCR; TCRdb stores just in-frame clones and leaves some out. The sample lists approximately 100,000 clones; 76% were seen once. Sequencing was carried out using PBMCs. The source of these receptors is a woman aged 50 to 60 in good health and CMV-seropositive. Each CDR3 is given without its conserved first and last residue. A D gene is named only where the DNA matches it firmly.

>TRBV5-6|-
ASSFSDSRSQPQH
>TRBV7-9|-
ASSLGTAITGELF
>TRBV2|TRBD1
ASNRDRNTEAF
>TRBV7-9|TRBD1
ASSLTGARGLYEQY
>TRBV27|TRBD2
ASSTWTSGGRETQY
>TRBV5-4|TRBD1
ASSLDRPSGNTIY
>TRBV27|TRBD1
ASRIDRGAFYEQY
>TRBV5-4|TRBD1
ASSYMIRQGTSNYGYT
>TRBV5-4|-
ASSSPGLRRTDTQY
>TRBV6-6|-
ASSLTSGFEAF
>TRBV9|-
ASSVGTISNYGYT
>TRBV14|-
ASSQVYENTIY
>TRBV5-1|-
ASSLWTDTNTEAF
>TRBV5-6|TRBD1
ASSLGTGRFRAQY
>TRBV5-6|TRBD2
ASSSGLADNEQF
>TRBV9|-
ASSVGERHTDTQY
>TRBV5-4|TRBD1
ASSHEGAANEKLF
>TRBV11-2|-
ASSLGAGETEAF
>TRBV19|-
ASSIGTGRSQETQY
>TRBV30|-
AWSGQGWDTEAF
>TRBV2|-
ASSEQGQGRYEQY
>TRBV7-3|TRBD1
ASSLNGQGGSYNEQF
>TRBV25-1|-
ASSLLQQDTDTQY
>TRBV19|TRBD1
ASSIGGQGVNAEAF
>TRBV2|-
ASAAGGGAF
>TRBV11-2|TRBD2
ASSQRTSGRHEQF
>TRBV19|TRBD2
ASSLTSGGYNEQF
>TRBV7-7|-
ASSLAGGPLDEQF
>TRBV18|-
ASSPPGLSSYEQY
>TRBV5-1|-
ASRADLNEQF
>TRBV6-6|TRBD2
ASNSGTSGIKSTQY
>TRBV10-3|-
AISETTVNTEAF
>TRBV6-5|TRBD2
ASSEGLAGVVEQF
>TRBV10-2|TRBD1
ASSDWTGTEQF
>TRBV2|TRBD1
ASNPTGVQPQH
>TRBV2|-
ASLFNEQF
>TRBV30|TRBD1
AWSRLLGQAYGYT
>TRBV29-1|-
SATLQGRGLNTEAF
>TRBV18|TRBD1
ASSPGTGTHGYT
>TRBV5-1|-
ASSQQETQY
>TRBV15|-
ATSRVHQGMRENIQY
>TRBV5-1|-
ASSLDRGGNTEAF
>TRBV4-1|TRBD2
ASGIFRTSGRGDEQF
>TRBV30|TRBD1
AWSEGGQGNTIY
>TRBV4-1|-
ASSPSDSSYEQY
>TRBV30|TRBD2
AWSPPGGLYTGELF
>TRBV25-1|-
ASSEGGGTEAF
>TRBV29-1|TRBD2
SAGTSGYEQF
>TRBV5-6|-
ASSFGDYPGAF
>TRBV18|TRBD1
ASSPQGVDQPQH
>TRBV18|-
ASSPPGLPRGGDTQY
>TRBV6-1|-
ASSSAAQGTEAF
>TRBV7-9|-
ASSLSRNTEAF
>TRBV5-1|-
ASSLVWGTNEKLF
>TRBV27|TRBD2
ASSRGLGTYEQY